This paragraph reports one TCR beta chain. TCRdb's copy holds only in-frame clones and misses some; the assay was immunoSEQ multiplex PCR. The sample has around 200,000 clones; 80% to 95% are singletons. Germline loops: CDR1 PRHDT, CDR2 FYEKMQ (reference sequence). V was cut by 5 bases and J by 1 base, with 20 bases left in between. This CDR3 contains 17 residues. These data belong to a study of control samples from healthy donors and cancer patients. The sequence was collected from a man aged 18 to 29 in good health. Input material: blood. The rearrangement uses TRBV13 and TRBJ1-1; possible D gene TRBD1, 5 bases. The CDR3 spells CASSTKPIYQGNTEAFF. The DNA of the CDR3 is TGTGCCAGCAGCACTAAACCAATCTATCAGGGGAACACTGAAGCTTTCTTT.